This TCR beta chain originates from a study of T-cell memory formation after mild COVID-19. V was clipped by 5 bases and J by 1 base, with 18 bases between them. This CDR3 contains 16 residues. Germline V gives CDR1 SGHRS, CDR2 YFSETQ. This clonotype has a handful of counts. TCRdb processed the 5' RACE reads anew with MiXCR; each CDR3 protein has one entry. The sample shows about 340,000 distinct CDR3 sequences, over 20% of them seen only once. The sequencing sample was made of PBMCs or a T cell subset sorted from them (not recorded which). The receptor comes from an adult woman who had mild COVID-19 (a few samples of this study predate the infection). Cell type and time point are not known. The chain links TRBV5-1 to TRBJ2-5; tentatively, D is TRBD1 or TRBD2 (6 bases each). CDR3 DNA: TGCGCCAGCAGTAAGGAGTCGGGGGCTTTCCAAGAGACCCAGTACTTC. Its translation is CASSKESGAFQETQYF.